This passage covers 20 T cell receptor beta chains from one sample sequenced in a study of T cell responses to AZD1222 COVID-19 vaccine (dated by TCRdb to the early 2020s). Per the publication, the time point label means: baseline before first vaccination. Libraries were made using the immunoSEQ multiplex PCR assay. Here the immuneACCESS table is served through TCRdb, limited to in-frame sequences with V and J called. Missing clones are a known gap in these copies; in checked studies unresolved V genes cover under half, and the rest lacks a known reason. This sample comprises more than 150,000 clones, about 87% of them detected only once. The ten largest clones represent under 7.5% of the sample. Here the sequenced sample was peripheral blood, taken on day 0 of AZD1222 vaccination. All receptors come from an adult in good health.

The chain uses TRBV13 and TRBJ2-3; D uncertain. The ends were cut back, 5 bases at V and 1 base at J, with 7 bases in the middle. This CDR3 region has 13 residues. Germline CDR1 is PRHDT and CDR2 is FYEKMQ (reference sequence). DNA of the CDR3: TGTGCCAGCAGCATGCTGGGCACAGATACGCAGTATTTT. Translated: CASSMLGTDTQYF. Full variable domain (missing parts from reference TRBV13 and TRBJ2-3): AAGVIQSPRHLIKEKRETATLKCYPIPRHDTVYWYQQGPGQDPQFLISFYEKMQSDKGSIPDRFSAQQFSDYHSELNMSSLELGDSALYFCASSMLGTDTQYFGPGTRLTVL.

The V gene is TRBV25-1, the J gene TRBJ2-5; D remains ambiguous. Trimming took off 3 bases at V and 5 bases at J, with 13 bases between the two ends. The germline V gene has CDR1 MGHDK and CDR2 SYGVNS. This CDR3 region has 14 residues. CDR3 in amino acids: CASSEAAPRETQYF. CDR3 coding DNA: TGTGCCAGCAGTGAGGCGGCGCCCCGGGAGACCCAGTACTTC.

The chain employs TRBV28 and TRBJ1-4; unclear D gene. The CDR3 is 16 residues long. Germline V CDR1 and CDR2: MDHEN, SYDVKM. V lost 0 bases, J lost 5 bases, and 13 bases lay in between. For the CDR3, the DNA is TGTGCCAGCAGTTTATGGGCAGCCGGGGAGAATGAAAAACTGTTTTTT. This translates into CASSLWAAGENEKLFF.

The rearrangement uses TRBV5-3 and TRBJ2-7; tentatively, D is TRBD2 (7 bases). TRBV5-3 is an open reading frame whose function is uncertain. This CDR3 has 15 amino acids. Trimming took off 4 bases at V and 2 bases at J, with 16 bases between the two ends. The CDR3 reads CARSGPGGDTYEQYF. In DNA, the CDR3 is TGTGCCAGAAGCGGGCCGGGGGGCGACACCTACGAGCAGTACTTC.

This clone was recorded only once. The chain joins TRBV13 to TRBJ2-2; 8 bases line up with TRBD1. The CDR3 contains 15 residues. J was trimmed by 5 bases and V by 5 bases; bases with no gene match: 7. Looked up from germline, CDR1 is PRHDT and CDR2 is FYEKMQ (reference sequence). CDR3 protein: CASSLRDRRTGELFF. The CDR3 coding sequence is TGTGCCAGCAGCCTCCGGGACAGGAGGACCGGGGAGCTGTTTTTT.

The rearrangement uses TRBV19 and TRBJ1-6; D ambiguous. The germline V and J ends were trimmed by 4 bases and 7 bases, with 8 bases remaining between them. The CDR3 consists of 13 residues. Germline V gene lookup returns CDR1 LNHDA and CDR2 SQIVND (reference sequence). In nucleotides, the CDR3 is TGTGCCAGTAGTACGGTCTTGAATTCACCCCTCCACTTT. It encodes CASSTVLNSPLHF.

V gene TRBV5-4 combines with J gene TRBJ1-3; D perhaps matches TRBD1 (5 bases). Germline CDR1 SGHNT, CDR2 YYREEE (reference sequence). Trimming pared 2 bases from V and 2 bases from J, leaving 20 bases between. The CDR3 is made up of 18 amino acids. The CDR3 nucleotides are TGTGCCAGCAGCTTTTATCGGCCTCCAGGGATGCCTGGAAACACCATATATTTT. Protein product: CASSFYRPPGMPGNTIYF.

V gene TRBV28 combines with J gene TRBJ1-1; D possibly corresponds to TRBD1 (5 bases). Trimming cost V 5 bases and J 6 bases, with 13 bases left between them. The CDR3 sequence is 13 residues long. The V gene's germline CDR1 is MDHEN and CDR2 SYDVKM. DNA for the CDR3: TGTGCCAGCAGTCCACTTCCCAGGGCTGAAGCTTTCTTT. Translation: CASSPLPRAEAFF.

The rearrangement uses TRBV12-2 and TRBJ1-6; the table's D call TRBD1 went unverified against the DNA. TRBV12-2 counts as a pseudogene. This CDR3 is 16 amino acids long. CDR3 residues: CASRRQASSYNSPLHF. The CDR3 nucleotides read TGTGCAAGTCGACGACAGGCTAGCTCCTATAATTCACCCCTCCACTTT.

This clone was picked up one time. V usage is TRBV10-1 and J usage is TRBJ2-5; 11 bases agree with TRBD2. CDR3 size: 15 residues. Germline V gene data show CDR1 as WNHNN and CDR2 as SYGVQD (reference sequence). With 6 bases clipped from V and 3 bases from J, the junction kept 6 bases outside the gene matches. CDR3 coding DNA: TGCGCCAGCAGCCTAGCGGGGGGCCTGGAAGAGACCCAGTACTTC. Protein: CASSLAGGLEETQYF.

The chain couples TRBV4-2 to TRBJ1-1; 7 bases match TRBD1. This CDR3 has 14 residues. Germline trimming cut 0 bases from V and 5 bases from J; bases unmatched to any gene: 3. The V gene's germline CDR1 is LGHNA and CDR2 YNFKEQ. CDR3 coding DNA: TGTGCCAGCAGCCAAGAGCCAGGGGGGACTGAAGCTTTCTTT. It translates to CASSQEPGGTEAFF.

This chain connects TRBV6-5 to TRBJ1-2; a possible D gene is TRBD1 (6 bases). The CDR3 covers 11 residues. Germline lookup yields CDR1 MNHEY and CDR2 SVGAGI. The V gene lost 8 bases and the J gene lost 12 bases, with 16 bases spanning the gap. The chain's CDR3 is CASARNRVNTF. The CDR3 DNA follows: TGTGCCAGCGCCAGAAACAGGGTGAACACCTTC.

The V call is TRBV3-1 (or the pseudogene TRBV3-2), the J call TRBJ2-1; possibly TRBD2 for D (6 bases). CDR3 length: 13 amino acids. V dropped 3 bases and J dropped 10 bases, with 13 bases sitting between them. The germline gives CDR1 LGHDT, CDR2 YNNKEL (reference sequence). CDR3 nucleotide sequence: TGTGCCAGCAGCCAGGGCGGGGCGGCAGAGCAGTTCTTC. Its protein is CASSQGGAAEQFF.

The gene calls are TRBV7-8 and TRBJ1-4, with D possibly matching TRBD1 (5 bases). Germline CDR1 is SGHVS and CDR2 is FQNEAQ. The CDR3 is 15 amino acids. The germline V and J ends were trimmed by 5 bases and 4 bases, with 14 bases remaining between them. Here the CDR3 reads CASSPRGRDNEKLFF. In DNA, the CDR3 is TGTGCCAGCAGCCCCCGGGGCAGAGATAATGAAAAACTGTTTTTT.

This clone came up a few times. The chain has TRBV12-3 or TRBV12-4 and TRBJ1-2; 9 positions match TRBD1. CDR3 size: 13 residues. Trimming removed 6 bases from V and 4 bases from J; junction bases left unmatched: 3. The CDR3, as DNA: TGTGCCAGCAGCCAGGGACAGGGCTATGGCTACACCTTC. Amino acids: CASSQGQGYGYTF.

This clone was picked up one time. This chain links TRBV19 with TRBJ2-3; 8 bases match TRBD1. CDR1 and CDR2 (germline): LNHDA, SQIVND (reference sequence). The CDR3 runs 14 residues. Trimming took 10 bases from V and 2 from J; bases not matched to a gene: 8. The CDR3 region is CATDTGGNTDTQYF. The CDR3, as DNA: TGTGCCACCGATACAGGGGGGAACACAGATACGCAGTATTTT.

The chain uses TRBV6-1 and TRBJ1-4; the D gene is possibly TRBD1 (5 bases). The CDR3 sequence is 16 residues long. The germline gives CDR1 MNHNS, CDR2 SASEGT. Deletions cut 3 bases from V and 0 bases from J, with 11 bases between. CDR3 sequence reads: CASSDGGAATNEKLFF. For the CDR3, the DNA is TGTGCCAGCAGTGATGGAGGGGCCGCAACTAATGAAAAACTGTTTTTT.

V and J are TRBV6-5 and TRBJ2-5; TRBD1 matches at 7 bases. Germline values: CDR1 MNHEY, CDR2 SVGAGI. V lost 11 bases and J lost 3; bases outside the gene matches: 15. The CDR3 length is 15 residues. The CDR3 DNA reads as TGTGCCTCCCCTAGGAACGACAGGGTAAAAGAGACCCAGTACTTC. Its translation is CASPRNDRVKETQYF.

The chain uses TRBV30 and TRBJ1-6, with 9 bases aligning to TRBD1. V was pared by 1 base and J by 7 bases, with 11 bases of the junction left unmatched. The germline CDR1 and CDR2 sequences are GTSNPN and SVGIG (reference sequence). The CDR3 has 17 amino acids. The CDR3 sequence: CAWSGTLQGARNSPLHF. CDR3 nucleotides: TGTGCCTGGAGTGGGACCTTACAGGGGGCGCGGAATTCACCCCTCCACTTT.

The J gene is TRBJ2-1, the V gene TRBV6-5; no firm D call. CDR1 and CDR2 from the germline V gene are MNHEY and SVGAGI. V gave up 7 bases and J gave up 8 bases, with 12 bases separating them. This CDR3 has 12 amino acids. The CDR3 DNA sequence: TGTGCCAGCAAACTCCTGGGCGATGAGCAGTTCTTC. Protein product: CASKLLGDEQFF.